The 11 T cell receptor beta chains below come from one sample, sequenced in a study of CD8 T cells in ankylosing spondylitis. MiXCR was run by TCRdb on the 5' RACE reads, yielding one entry per CDR3 protein. In the table there are 200,000 to 250,000 distinct CDR3 sequences, around 24% of which are singletons. The specimen sequenced was blood, either unsorted or a sorted T cell fraction (not recorded which). These receptors were taken from a male donor with ankylosing spondylitis or in good health (not recorded which).

The chain uses TRBV6-1 and TRBJ2-1; the D is unclear. CDR1 is MNHNS and CDR2 is SASEGT in the germline V gene. The V end lost 4 bases, the J end lost 5 bases, and 9 bases lay between the germline ends. The CDR3 sequence is 13 residues long. The CDR3 region is CASSADFHNEQFF. The CDR3 region has the DNA TGTGCCAGCAGTGCCGACTTCCACAATGAGCAGTTCTTC.

With respect to this clonotype: This could be a read error, since a much larger clone is one nucleotide away. This rearrangement joins TRBV21-1 to TRBJ2-7. TRBV21-1 is tagged as a pseudogene. The CDR3 runs to 12 residues. The CDR3 is CTSSKVYDEQYF. The CDR3 DNA sequence: TGTACCAGCAGCAAAGTCTACGACGAGCAGTACTTC.

This clonotype has at least ten counts. The gene calls are TRBV12-3 or TRBV12-4 and TRBJ1-2, with 8 bases fitting TRBD1. V gave up 4 bases and J gave up 6 bases; unmatched junction bases: 7. This CDR3 has 14 residues. CDR3 protein: CASSYRTGRDGYTF. CDR3 nucleotide sequence: TGTGCCAGCAGTTACCGGACAGGGCGTGATGGCTACACCTTC.

The V gene is TRBV5-1, the J gene TRBJ2-1, with 12 bases that match TRBD2. Germline V lookup: CDR1 SGHRS, CDR2 YFSETQ. V gave up 5 bases and J gave up 4 bases; unmatched junction bases: 22. The CDR3 spans 21 residues. The CDR3 DNA reads TGCGCCAGCAGTTCAATCCCGGGACTAGCGGGCACACCCGGCCTTTACAATGAGCAGTTCTTC. Its protein product is CASSSIPGLAGTPGLYNEQFF.

About this clonotype: A much bigger clone sits one base away, suggesting this may be a read error. The chain employs TRBV28 and TRBJ2-3; D might be TRBD1 (6 bases). The ends were cut back, 8 bases at V and 11 bases at J, with 20 bases in the middle. Germline assignment: CDR1 MDHEN and CDR2 SYDVKM. The CDR3 consists of 13 residues. CDR3 in DNA: TGTGCCAGCCCCCTCCGGGACATCGAGGGGCAGTATTTT. The encoded protein is CASPLRDIEGQYF.

V and J are TRBV4-3 and TRBJ2-1; D is uncertain. This CDR3 comprises 15 residues. V dropped 1 base and J dropped 8 bases, with 15 bases sitting between them. The V gene's germline CDR1 is LGHNA and CDR2 YSLEER. CDR3 in DNA: TGCGCCAGCAGCCAAGCGCTAGGCATGTTCGATGAGCAGTTCTTC. It encodes CASSQALGMFDEQFF.

At least ten counts were recorded for this clonotype. The gene calls are TRBV12-3 or TRBV12-4 and TRBJ2-1, with no clear D. The CDR3 sequence is 15 residues long. V was shortened by 4 bases and J by 0 bases, with 10 bases between the two germline ends. The DNA for the CDR3 is TGTGCCAGCAGTTGGATGCCTAGCTCCTACAATGAGCAGTTCTTC. It encodes CASSWMPSSYNEQFF.

This clonotype has just a few counts. This chain uses TRBV29-1 with TRBJ2-7, with D possibly called TRBD1 or TRBD2 (6 bases each). The germline V and J ends were trimmed by 6 bases and 3 bases, with 12 bases remaining between them. The CDR3 is made up of 12 amino acids. Germline V CDR1 and CDR2: SQVTM, ANQGSEA. The chain's CDR3 is CSVEGGVYEQYF. The CDR3 DNA sequence: TGCAGCGTGGAGGGGGGAGTCTACGAGCAGTACTTC.

This clonotype was picked up a small number of times. The chain recombines TRBV7-8 with TRBJ2-5; 9 bases map to TRBD1. J was trimmed by 5 bases and V by 3 bases; bases with no gene match: 10. The CDR3 is 16 amino acids. Per germline, CDR1 SGHVS and CDR2 FQNEAQ. CDR3 protein: CASSFAGTGSKETQYF. CDR3 DNA sequence: TGTGCCAGCAGCTTCGCCGGGACAGGGAGCAAGGAGACCCAGTACTTC.

V gene TRBV20-1 combines with J gene TRBJ1-4; TRBD1 is a possible D gene (5 bases). The CDR3 runs to 13 residues. V was pared by 5 bases and J by 4 bases, with 11 bases between. Germline lookup yields CDR1 DFQATT and CDR2 SNEGSKA (reference sequence). CDR3 loop: CSAQGGFNEKLFF. The CDR3 nucleotides are TGCAGTGCTCAGGGAGGGTTTAATGAAAAACTGTTTTTT.

There are many counts of this clonotype. The chain employs TRBV2 and TRBJ1-5; TRBD1 agrees at 8 bases. Germline V lookup: CDR1 SNHLY, CDR2 FYNNEI. This CDR3 region has 15 residues. Trimming at V came to 4 bases and at J to 5 bases, leaving 7 bases not matched to a gene. The chain's CDR3 is CASSGSGGSHQPQHF. CDR3 DNA: TGTGCCAGCAGTGGGTCAGGGGGCTCGCATCAGCCCCAGCATTTT.